Listed below are T cell receptor beta chains from one sample, sequenced in a study of shared clonotypes between healthy human individuals. Profiling relied on immunoSEQ multiplex PCR, and the TCRdb table lists in-frame clones only, not all of them. The sample carries around 2.1 million clones, about 92% recorded once. The sample consisted of naive CD8+ T cells from PBMCs. The receptors come from a man aged 18 to 30 in good health. Some clones in this sample may be carry-over from other donors' samples. Each CDR3 is given with its conserved first and last residue. D genes are given only for firm matches. Expanded clones get a size class; other rows say once, few or many, or leave the size out.

>.|.|TRBJ2-1|TRBV27
CASSLGIGRGGDEQFF
TGTGCCAGCAGTTTAGGTATCGGCAGGGGAGGCGATGAGCAGTTCTTC
>.|.|TRBJ2-7|TRBV30
CAWSVKTAYEQYF
TGTGCCTGGAGTGTAAAAACAGCCTACGAGCAGTACTTC
>.|.|TRBJ2-7|TRBV11-2
CASSNEVGRAYEQYF
TGTGCCAGCAGCAACGAGGTTGGCAGGGCCTACGAGCAGTACTTC
>.|.|TRBJ1-2|TRBV7-9
CASSSEGNRANYGYTF
TGTGCCAGCAGCTCCGAGGGAAACCGGGCCAACTATGGCTACACCTTC
>.|.|TRBJ2-7|TRBV10-3
CAIGGRGSYEQYF
TGTGCCATCGGGGGCCGCGGCTCCTACGAGCAGTACTTC
>.|.|TRBJ1-5|TRBV7-8
CASSLSGNQPQHF
TGTGCCAGCAGCTTGAGTGGAAATCAGCCCCAGCATTTT
>once|.|TRBJ1-2|TRBV10-3
CATRWGTSVYGYTF
TGTGCCACCCGTTGGGGGACCTCCGTATATGGCTACACCTTC
>.|TRBD1|TRBJ1-1|TRBV7-3
CASSTGQGTEAFF
TGTGCCAGCAGCACGGGACAGGGCACTGAAGCTTTCTTT
>.|.|TRBJ2-1|TRBV7-9
CASSFSRGSYNEQFF
TGTGCCAGCAGCTTTTCGCGAGGGTCCTACAATGAGCAGTTCTTC
>.|.|TRBJ2-2|TRBV7-9
CASSLARPAGELFF
TGTGCCAGCAGCTTAGCCCGGCCCGCCGGGGAGCTGTTTTTT
>.|.|TRBJ2-7|TRBV25-1
CAIGTAYEQYF
TGTGCCATCGGGACTGCCTACGAGCAGTACTTC
>.|TRBD1|TRBJ1-4|TRBV15
CATSPRDSLGEKLFF
TGTGCCACCAGCCCCAGGGACAGCCTTGGGGAAAAACTGTTTTTT
>.|TRBD2|TRBJ2-1|TRBV28
CASSLLAGALEQFF
TGTGCCAGCAGTTTATTAGCGGGAGCACTTGAGCAGTTCTTC
>.|.|TRBJ2-7|TRBV6-1
CASSEVRVRKDEQYF
TGTGCCAGCAGTGAAGTTAGGGTAAGGAAGGACGAGCAGTACTTC
>.|TRBD1|TRBJ2-7|TRBV27
CASSSTGGSAYEQYF
TGTGCCAGCAGTTCGACAGGGGGCTCCGCCTACGAGCAGTACTTC
>.|TRBD1|TRBJ2-3|TRBV7-9
CASSSAADRDGHTDTQYF
TGTGCCAGCAGCTCAGCCGCGGACAGGGACGGTCACACAGATACGCAGTATTTT
>.|TRBD1|TRBJ1-2|TRBV7-9
CASSPPGQSSGYTF
TGTGCCAGCAGCCCCCCGGGACAGTCTTCTGGCTACACCTTC
>few|.|TRBJ1-1|TRBV5-1
CASSPVFEENTEAFF
TGCGCCAGCAGCCCGGTATTTGAGGAGAACACTGAAGCTTTCTTT
>.|.|TRBJ1-2|TRBV6-5
CASSLLTGIPYHGYTF
TGTGCCAGCAGTTTACTGACCGGCATCCCGTATCATGGCTACACCTTC
>.|.|TRBJ2-2|TRBV14
CASSPQGHTGELFF
TGTGCCAGCAGCCCCCAGGGTCACACCGGGGAGCTGTTTTTT
>.|.|TRBJ2-7|TRBV27
CASSQMRQPSYEQYF
TGTGCCAGCAGTCAAATGAGGCAGCCAAGTTACGAGCAGTACTTC
>.|TRBD1|TRBJ1-1|TRBV29-1
CSVEEGQGAAEAFF
TGCAGCGTTGAAGAGGGACAGGGGGCCGCTGAAGCTTTCTTT
>.|TRBD2|TRBJ2-5|TRBV28
CASSSLAESQETQYF
TGTGCCAGCAGTTCACTAGCGGAATCCCAAGAGACCCAGTACTTC
>.|.|TRBJ2-5|TRBV4-2
CASSQAWGQETQYF
TGTGCCAGCAGCCAAGCCTGGGGCCAAGAGACCCAGTACTTC
>.|.|TRBJ1-2|TRBV10-3
CAISELGEWYDYTF
TGTGCCATCAGTGAGTTGGGGGAGTGGTATGACTACACCTTC
>.|TRBD1|TRBJ1-2|TRBV11-2
CASTDRKNNYGYTF
TGTGCCAGTACGGACAGGAAGAATAACTATGGCTACACCTTC
>once|TRBD1|TRBJ2-7|TRBV29-1
CSVERFTGGSSYEQYF
TGCAGCGTTGAAAGGTTTACAGGGGGCAGCTCCTACGAGCAGTACTTC
>.|.|TRBJ1-6|TRBV7-9
CASSLVIAGRNSPLHF
TGTGCCAGCAGCTTAGTGATCGCAGGGAGGAATTCACCCCTCCACTTT
>.|.|TRBJ1-2|TRBV13
CASSPRGDPNYGYTF
TGTGCCAGCAGCCCTAGGGGGGACCCAAACTATGGCTACACCTTC
>.|.|TRBJ2-1|TRBV15
CATSREAGYNEQFF
TGTGCCACCAGCAGAGAGGCAGGATACAATGAGCAGTTCTTC
>.|.|TRBJ1-4|TRBV28
CASSPLSTNEKLFF
TGTGCCAGCAGTCCCCTGTCAACTAATGAAAAACTGTTTTTT
>.|.|TRBJ2-6|TRBV18
CASSPVGSSRGDKKANVLTF
TGTGCCAGCTCACCGGTTGGGTCGTCCAGGGGTGATAAAAAGGCCAACGTCCTGACTTTC
>.|TRBD2|TRBJ2-4|TRBV30
CAWSPRTSGALAKNIQYF
TGTGCCTGGAGTCCTAGGACTAGCGGAGCACTAGCCAAAAACATTCAGTACTTC